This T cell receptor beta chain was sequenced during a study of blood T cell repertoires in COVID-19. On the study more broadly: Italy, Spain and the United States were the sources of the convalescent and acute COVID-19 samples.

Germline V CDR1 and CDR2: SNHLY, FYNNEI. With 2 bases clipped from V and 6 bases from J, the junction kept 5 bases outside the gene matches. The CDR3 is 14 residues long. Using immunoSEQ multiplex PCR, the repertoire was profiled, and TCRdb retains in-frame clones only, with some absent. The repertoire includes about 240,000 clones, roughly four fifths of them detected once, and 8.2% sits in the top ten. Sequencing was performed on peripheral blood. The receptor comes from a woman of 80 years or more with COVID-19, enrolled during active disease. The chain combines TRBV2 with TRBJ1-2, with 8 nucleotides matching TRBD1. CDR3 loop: CASSETQGADGYTF. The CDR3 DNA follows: TGTGCCAGCAGTGAAACCCAGGGGGCAGATGGCTACACCTTC.